Listed below are T cell receptor beta chains from one sample, sequenced in a study of blood T cell repertoires in COVID-19. Libraries were prepared by immunoSEQ multiplex PCR; TCRdb keeps only in-frame clonotypes and omits some of them. The sample has around 130,000 clones, approximately 84% seen once. Material for sequencing was peripheral blood. The receptors shown here come from a woman aged 80 or older with acute or convalescent COVID-19. The CDR3 runs from the conserved cysteine through the conserved F or W. The D gene is left open where the match is weak.

TRBJ1-1	TRBD1	TRBV4-2	CASSQDWRQGNTEAFF
TRBJ2-2	-	TRBV21-1	CASSKIQGNTGELFF
TRBJ1-6	TRBD1	TRBV5-1	CASSEVAGQGHNSPLHF
TRBJ1-4	-	TRBV18	CASSPLSEKLFF
TRBJ1-2	TRBD1	TRBV7-6	CASSLGQANYGYTF
TRBJ2-6	-	TRBV6-5	CASSRAGFGANVLTF
TRBJ2-1	-	TRBV5-4	CASSLGRGSSYNEQFF
TRBJ2-7	TRBD2	TRBV10-3	CAISVGKETSGRNEQYF
TRBJ2-1	TRBD1	TRBV2	CASLRDRGLNEQFF
TRBJ2-1	-	TRBV6-5	CASLRPGYNEQFF
TRBJ2-7	TRBD1	TRBV19	CASSILGQGNYEQYF
TRBJ1-2	-	TRBV5-4	CASSLVGADRVNYGYTF
TRBJ2-7	-	TRBV5-1	CASSQPGTHAYEQYF
TRBJ2-3	-	TRBV7-2	CASSRDRGAASTDTQYF
TRBJ2-1	TRBD1	TRBV7-2	CASSADRGKSSYNEQFF
TRBJ2-2	-	TRBV3-1/TRBV3-2	CASSQRVSGSTNTGELFF
TRBJ1-1	TRBD1	TRBV29-1	CSVEGTGGAEAFF
TRBJ2-1	TRBD2	TRBV19	CASRKLAGAYNEQFF
TRBJ2-2	-	TRBV14	CASSPQLTGELFF
TRBJ2-5	-	TRBV27	CASSLSPRVQETQYF
TRBJ1-5	TRBD1	TRBV18	CASSPPGQGRNQPQHF
TRBJ1-6	-	TRBV7-7	CASRLTETDASYNSPLHF
TRBJ2-7	TRBD2	TRBV7-2	CASSVGLAGGRYF
TRBJ1-5	TRBD1	TRBV18	CASSPNPGQGRSNQPQHF
TRBJ1-5	TRBD1	TRBV2	CASSEQGAGQPQHF
TRBJ2-7	TRBD1	TRBV19	CASRAGTGFAYEQYF
TRBJ1-3	-	TRBV4-1	CASSQAGVEAGNTIYF
TRBJ2-1	TRBD2	TRBV9	CASSAASGRAGYSYNEQFF
TRBJ1-3	-	TRBV7-2	CASSHQVDSSGNTIYF
TRBJ1-4	TRBD1	TRBV2	CASMPGQGYEKLFF
TRBJ2-3	-	TRBV21-1	CASSPTHLGDRATDTQYF
TRBJ1-3	-	TRBV4-1	CASSQDVLGYSGNTIYF
TRBJ1-1	-	TRBV5-5	CASSDTGSTEAFF
TRBJ1-1	TRBD1	TRBV5-5	CASSQIPGGRTEAFF
TRBJ1-4	TRBD1	TRBV19	CASSRGDRVWEKLFF
TRBJ2-1	TRBD2	TRBV4-3	CASSQDRASGGNEQFF
TRBJ2-1	TRBD2	TRBV7-9	CASSINRLAGSYNEQFF
TRBJ1-1	-	TRBV5-1	CASSLLAGGNTEAFF
TRBJ2-2	-	TRBV5-8	CASSLALELFF
TRBJ2-1	TRBD2	TRBV19	CASSMRTSSYNEQFF
TRBJ1-2	-	TRBV19	CASSERESNYGYTF
TRBJ1-2	-	TRBV5-4	CASSLPRDRGYTF
TRBJ2-3	TRBD2	TRBV12-5	CASGLGAGGDTQYF
TRBJ1-5	-	TRBV10-3	CANRGGFDQPQHF
TRBJ1-1	TRBD1	TRBV9	CASSPVRGPTEAFF
TRBJ1-1	-	TRBV23-1	CASSQSPNVGRGTEAFF
TRBJ2-1	-	TRBV19	CASSNTGIHSEQFF
TRBJ2-5	-	TRBV3-1/TRBV3-2	CASSQSPGEREAQYF
TRBJ1-3	-	TRBV7-2	CASSLGLLNTIYF
TRBJ1-1	-	TRBV7-2	CASSLDPGNTEAFF
TRBJ2-5	TRBD2	TRBV18	CASSPEVAGEETQYF
TRBJ2-7	-	TRBV29-1	CSVVVVARIYEQYF